The 9 T cell receptor beta chains presented below share a single source sample, sequenced in a study of blood T cell repertoires in COVID-19 (dated by TCRdb to about 2020). Receptors were amplified or captured by the immunoSEQ multiplex PCR assay. TCRdb carries this immuneACCESS record with in-frame sequences only. Its versions omit some clonotypes, under half of them owing to an unresolved V gene in the studies checked, with the rest unexplained. The sample records some 200,000 clones, 75% to 90% of which are singletons. The ten biggest clones cover more than 3.5% of the sample. Sequences were obtained from PBMCs or T cells enriched from blood (not recorded which). Receptor source: a woman aged 40 to 50 with acute COVID-19.

The V and J genes are TRBV6-5 and TRBJ2-1; 13 positions match TRBD2. CDR1 is MNHEY, CDR2 SVGAGI, per germline. V lost 6 bases to trimming and J lost 5 bases; unmatched junction nucleotides: 4. This CDR3 is built from 15 residues. Here the CDR3 reads CASSSGTSGNNEQFF. In DNA form, the CDR3 reads TGTGCCAGCAGCTCCGGGACTAGCGGGAACAATGAGCAGTTCTTC.

This clone showed up just once. The chain couples TRBV29-1 to TRBJ2-1; 8 bases line up with TRBD1. The V segment lost 7 bases and the J segment 14 bases; nucleotides outside the gene matches: 16. Germline CDR1 SQVTM, CDR2 ANQGSEA. The CDR3 extends over 13 amino acids. The CDR3 coding sequence is TGCAGCGCTCAGGCCCAGGGGGCAAAGACGGAGTTCTTC. Translated: CSAQAQGAKTEFF.

This chain joins TRBV4-1 and TRBJ1-1, with D uncertain. The CDR3 runs to 12 residues. V was pared by 2 bases and J by 10 bases, with 11 bases between. Germline V gene sequence: CDR1 MGHRA, CDR2 YSYEKL. The CDR3 here is CASSQSPSIAFF. DNA for the CDR3: TGCGCCAGCAGCCAATCCCCGAGTATAGCTTTCTTT.

The chain has TRBV5-4 and TRBJ2-1; 8 bases are a match to TRBD2. This CDR3 comprises 16 residues. Trimming cost V 3 bases and J 0 bases; bases outside gene matches: 5. Germline V lookup: CDR1 SGHNT, CDR2 YYREEE (reference sequence). This CDR3 reads CASSSQRGGSYNEQFF. CDR3 bases: TGTGCCAGCAGCTCGCAACGGGGGGGCTCCTACAATGAGCAGTTCTTC.

The table lists this clone with a few counts. V is TRBV5-5 and J is TRBJ2-3; TRBD2 is a possible D gene (6 bases). The germline V gene has CDR1 SGHKS and CDR2 YYEKEE (reference sequence). The CDR3 extends over 15 amino acids. The V and J ends lost 4 bases and 3 bases respectively, with 15 bases between them. The CDR3 sequence is CASSLEWDWTDTQYF. The CDR3 DNA sequence: TGTGCCAGCAGCCTAGAATGGGACTGGACAGATACGCAGTATTTT.

The V and J genes are TRBV9 and TRBJ2-1; D not certain. The germline V and J ends were trimmed by 3 bases and 8 bases, with 12 bases remaining between them. The CDR3 runs 13 residues. In germline, CDR1 is SGDLS, CDR2 YYNGEE. Here the CDR3 DNA reads TGTGCCAGCAGCGCCTCTAGAAAGGATGAGCAGTTCTTC. Translation: CASSASRKDEQFF.

J is TRBJ2-3 and V is TRBV10-3, with D unclear. The V gene's germline CDR1 is ENHRY and CDR2 SYGVKD. This CDR3 comprises 12 residues. Trimming removed 2 bases from V and 6 bases from J, with 6 bases in between. CDR3 nucleotides: TGTGCCATCAGTGAGCCTGCGGATACGCAGTATTTT. As protein: CAISEPADTQYF.

The chain links TRBV7-2 to TRBJ2-3; TRBD2 matches at 9 bases. Trimming took 2 bases from V and 4 from J; bases not matched to a gene: 10. Germline CDR1 and CDR2: SGHTA and FQGNSA. This CDR3 comprises 17 residues. The CDR3 is CASSLSVSGGASDTQYF. CDR3 coding DNA: TGTGCCAGCAGCTTATCGGTTAGCGGGGGAGCGTCAGATACGCAGTATTTT. Together with reference TRBV7-2 and TRBJ2-3, the CDR3 gives the full variable domain: GAGVSQSPSNKVTEKGKDVELRCDPISGHTALYWYRQSLGQGLEFLIYFQGNSAPDKSGLPSDRFSAERTGGSVSTLTIQRTQQEDSAVYLCASSLSVSGGASDTQYFGPGTRLTVL.

There are a few counts of this clone. The chain combines TRBV7-2 with TRBJ1-1; 7 positions match TRBD1. With V trimmed by 1 base and J by 0 bases, 5 bases remained unmatched. This CDR3 is 16 amino acids long. The germline V gene has CDR1 SGHTA and CDR2 FQGNSA. The CDR3 spells CASSLGDSPLNTEAFF. CDR3 nucleotide sequence: TGTGCCAGCAGCTTAGGGGACAGCCCGCTGAACACTGAAGCTTTCTTT.